This T cell receptor beta chain appears in the sequencing data of a study of shared clonotypes between healthy human individuals. Study as a whole: Ranging from 18 to 49 in age, donors were two women and a few men. General study points: Naive subsets typically showed greater estimated richness than memory subsets.

With regard to this clone: The target antigen is unknown.

Evenly divided among several immunoSEQ plates was the genomic DNA of each subset. Method: immunoSEQ multiplex PCR; TCRdb's copy keeps in-frame clones and lacks some. The repertoire holds roughly 700,000 clones, with 90% as singletons. The TCR comes from a man aged 18 to 35 in good health. Some clones in this sample may be carry-over from other donors' samples. The sequencing sample was made of memory CD8+ T cells from PBMCs. Subset of the sample: CD45RO+ cells pooled with CCR7-negative TemRA cells.

The CDR3 nucleotides read TGTGCCAGCATCTCGTTCTACACCGACAGGGGGCAAGGCTACACCTTC. As protein: CASISFYTDRGQGYTF. The genes are TRBV5-5 and TRBJ1-2, with 10 bases that match TRBD1. The CDR3 runs 16 residues. CDR1 and CDR2 from the germline V gene are SGHKS and YYEKEE (reference sequence). The ends lost 6 bases at V and 8 bases at J; junction bases unmatched: 16.